This TCR beta chain was sequenced for a study of cytomegalovirus exposure and HLA in healthy donors. The wider study: Unique TCRs from HLA-typed donors, 75 million to 100 million of them, were held in an early data release. Whole-study results and caveats: Only CMV serostatus was available as immune exposure information. When presence/absence was analysed, sequencing depth was taken to be roughly uniform across donors. A later analysis linked a missense variant in DCLRE1C to the trimming of TCR beta V and J genes.

Germline V gene sequence: CDR1 SGHRS, CDR2 YFSETQ. V dropped 0 bases and J dropped 3; count of bases not matched to a gene: 0. The CDR3 runs to 14 residues. This clone was detected once. Its cognate antigen is unknown. The study ran its PCR with 60 Vbeta and 13 Jbeta primers. Clones were read by immunoSEQ multiplex PCR, and TCRdb kept only the in-frame ones, dropping some. The table lists approximately 210,000 clones, around 75% of them singletons, with more than 1.5% in the top ten. The TCR comes from a woman aged 45-59 years in good health and CMV-seronegative. The V and J genes are TRBV5-1 and TRBJ1-2; 9 bases align to TRBD1. Sequencing was performed on PBMCs. Here the CDR3 reads CASSLGDRDYGYTF. The CDR3 DNA is TGCGCCAGCAGCTTGGGGGACAGGGACTATGGCTACACCTTC.